This TCR beta chain emerged from a study of blood T cell repertoires in COVID-19. The wider study: Spain, Italy and the United States supplied samples that represented acute and convalescent COVID-19. Nucleic acid was either cDNA or gDNA, and it came from T cells, B-cell-depleted T cells, or PBMCs.

In the original workflow: Scientists estimated how many nucleated cells there were by amplifying reference gene primers. Sequenced by immunoSEQ multiplex PCR; TCRdb stores in-frame clones only, minus some. The V and J calls and clone size are taken from that table; D and trimming were inferred from the DNA. The sample includes roughly 30,000 clones, roughly 80% of them seen just once. This CDR3 has 18 residues. Trimming took 4 bases from V and 0 from J; bases not matched to a gene: 10. The V gene's germline CDR1 is MGHRA and CDR2 YSYEKL. This TCR was recovered from a woman older than 75 with acute or convalescent COVID-19. Sequencing was performed on peripheral blood. The chain combines TRBV4-1 with TRBJ2-4; 9 bases map to TRBD1. CDR3 loop: CASSPGQGIVEAKNIQYF. For the CDR3, the DNA is TGCGCCAGCAGCCCGGGACAGGGAATCGTCGAAGCCAAAAACATTCAGTACTTC.